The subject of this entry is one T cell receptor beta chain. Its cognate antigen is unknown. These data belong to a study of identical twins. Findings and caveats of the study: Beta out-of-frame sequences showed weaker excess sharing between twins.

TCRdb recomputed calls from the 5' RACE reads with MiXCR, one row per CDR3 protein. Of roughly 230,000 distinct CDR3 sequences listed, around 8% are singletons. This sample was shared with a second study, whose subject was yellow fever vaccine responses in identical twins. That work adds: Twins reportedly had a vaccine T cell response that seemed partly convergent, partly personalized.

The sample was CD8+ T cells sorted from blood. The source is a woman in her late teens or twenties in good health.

CDR3 sequence reads: CASSLLAGENRYEQYF. CDR3 sequence (DNA): TGTGCCAGCAGTTTATTAGCGGGAGAAAACCGCTACGAGCAGTACTTC. V gene TRBV27 combines with J gene TRBJ2-7, with TRBD2 matching 9 bases. J gave up 3 bases and V 1 base, and 7 bases lay outside the gene matches. Germline V gene sequence: CDR1 MNHEY, CDR2 SMNVEV (reference sequence). The CDR3 runs to 16 residues.